These 15 T cell receptor beta chains originate from one sample sequenced in a study of regulatory T cells in long-lasting Graves disease. Stated time point: persistent/refractory GD, antithyroid drugs over 5 years with positive TRAb. Scientists built the TCR library using RNA that was extracted from PBMCs. TCR beta libraries were built with iRepertoire HTBI primers and Arm-PCR of CDR3 regions. TCRdb reprocessed the multiplex PCR reads via MiXCR and lists one record per CDR3 protein. The table records 350,000 to 450,000 distinct CDR3 sequences, 21% of them present only once. The input for sequencing was peripheral blood mononuclear cells (PBMCs), taken when the disease was refractory, from a patient treated with antithyroid drugs. The receptors originated from a female donor with Graves disease.

This clonotype showed up many times. The CDR3 region is CASSHRGRQPQHF. In DNA, the CDR3 is TGTGCCAGTAGCCACAGGGGCCGGCAGCCCCAGCATTTT. V and J are TRBV19 and TRBJ1-5; 7 bases map to TRBD1. Trimming took 6 bases from V and 7 from J; bases not matched to a gene: 6. There are 13 residues in the CDR3. Germline CDR1 and CDR2: LNHDA and SQIVND (reference sequence).

This chain uses TRBV20-1 with TRBJ2-7; D perhaps matches TRBD1 (6 bases). From germline, CDR1 is DFQATT and CDR2 SNEGSKA (reference sequence). This CDR3 region has 12 residues. V was trimmed by 6 bases and J by 2 bases, leaving 11 bases between them. In DNA, the CDR3 is TGCAGTGCAAGTACAGGGACCTACGAGCAGTACTTC. Translated, it gives CSASTGTYEQYF.

This clonotype was picked up many times. The gene calls are TRBV11-1 and TRBJ1-1; D is perhaps TRBD1 (5 bases). The V end lost 6 bases, the J end lost 3 bases, and 17 bases lay between the germline ends. This CDR3 region has 15 residues. Germline CDR1 is SGHAT and CDR2 is FQDESV (reference sequence). The CDR3 protein is CASRPTQGAHTEAFF. CDR3 nucleotides: TGTGCCAGCAGACCCACTCAGGGAGCCCACACTGAAGCTTTCTTT.

This clonotype was counted at least ten times. CDR3 coding DNA: TGCAGTGCACTGAGACCCCTGACAGGGGGAGAGACCCAGTACTTC. Residues: CSALRPLTGGETQYF. This chain uses TRBV20-1 with TRBJ2-5; 9 bases are shared with TRBD1. Germline V CDR1 and CDR2: DFQATT, SNEGSKA (reference sequence). V was pared by 6 bases and J by 4 bases, with 12 bases of the junction left unmatched. This CDR3 has 15 residues.

The genes are TRBV6-4 and TRBJ2-3; D remains ambiguous. This CDR3 is built from 14 residues. V was shortened by 4 bases and J by 6 bases, with 14 bases between the two germline ends. Germline V gives CDR1 MRHNA, CDR2 SNTAGT. This CDR3 is CASSGIGGDDTQYF. The CDR3 coding sequence is TGTGCCAGCAGTGGAATTGGTGGGGATGATACGCAGTATTTT.

In this sample, this clonotype turned up many times. The chain has TRBV2 and TRBJ2-7; D may match TRBD1 or TRBD2 (5 bases each). The germline gives CDR1 SNHLY, CDR2 FYNNEI. Trimming pared 4 bases from V and 0 bases from J, leaving 10 bases between. The CDR3 totals 14 residues. This CDR3 is CASSGDATSYEQYF. The CDR3 DNA sequence: TGTGCCAGCAGTGGGGACGCTACCTCCTACGAGCAGTACTTC.

Concerning this clonotype itself: A far more abundant clone sits one base away, making this likely a read error. The chain joins TRBV5-1 to TRBJ2-7, with TRBD2 identical over 7 bases. Germline-derived CDR1 and CDR2 are SGHRS and YFSETQ. CDR3 length equals 16 residues. The CDR3 region is CASSFSSGATAYEQYF. CDR3 nucleotides: TGTGCCAGCAGCTTTAGCAGCGGGGCTACCGCCTACGAGCAGTACTTC.

The table lists this clonotype with a few counts. The junction departs from germline at one end; a sequencing error may be responsible. The V gene is TRBV3-1, the J gene TRBJ1-6, with D hard to call. Germline values: CDR1 LGHDT, CDR2 YNNKEL (reference sequence). CDR3 length: 13 residues. The CDR3 is CASSQDPISPLHF. The CDR3 DNA is TGTGCCAGCAGCCAAGATCCTATCTCACCGCTCCACTTT.

This clonotype has just a few counts. J is TRBJ2-3 and V is TRBV11-2; 9 nucleotides align to TRBD2. V lost 7 bases and J lost 0; bases outside the gene matches: 14. This CDR3 region has 18 residues. Germline-derived CDR1 and CDR2 are SGHAT and FQNNGV. This CDR3 is CASIQNGRGRVSTDTQYF. Written as DNA, the CDR3 is TGTGCCAGCATCCAAAACGGTCGCGGGAGGGTTAGCACAGATACGCAGTATTTT.

This clonotype was found many times. This chain uses TRBV12-3 or TRBV12-4 with TRBJ1-1; D may be TRBD1 (5 bases). V dropped 6 bases and J dropped 4 bases, with 24 bases sitting between them. The CDR3 totals 17 residues. The CDR3 reads CASSHDSGVFGGTEAFF. CDR3 DNA: TGTGCCAGCAGCCATGACAGCGGAGTTTTTGGTGGCACTGAAGCTTTCTTT.

This clonotype was detected ten times or more. This chain links TRBV20-1 with TRBJ2-5; 7 bases agree with TRBD2. Unmatched junction bases numbered 6, after V lost 3 bases and J lost 2 bases. Germline assignment: CDR1 DFQATT and CDR2 SNEGSKA (reference sequence). This CDR3 comprises 14 residues. The CDR3 protein is CSARFGGVQETQYF. For the CDR3, the DNA is TGCAGTGCTAGGTTTGGGGGGGTGCAAGAGACCCAGTACTTC.

The V gene is TRBV2, the J gene TRBJ2-3; D is uncertain. The CDR3 consists of 13 residues. CDR1 SNHLY and CDR2 FYNNEI come from the germline V gene. Trimming took off 3 bases at V and 3 bases at J, with 7 bases between the two ends. The CDR3 region has the DNA TGTGCCAGCAGTGATTTGCGGACAGATACGCAGTATTTT. Translating it yields CASSDLRTDTQYF.

For this clonotype: This may come from a read error, since a much larger clone is one base off. The V call is TRBV27, the J call TRBJ2-5, with D perhaps assigned TRBD1 or TRBD2 (5 bases each). The CDR3 runs 15 residues. The V end was cut by 5 bases, the J end by 3 bases, with 16 bases between. From germline, CDR1 is MNHEY and CDR2 SMNVEV (reference sequence). CDR3 coding DNA: TGTGCCAGCAGTCCCCCGGGACGCAGGAAAGAGACCCAGTACTTC. It is translated as CASSPPGRRKETQYF.

In its sample, this clonotype was seen many times. V is TRBV2 and J is TRBJ1-5; 10 bases are shared with TRBD1. Germline V lookup: CDR1 SNHLY, CDR2 FYNNEI. Losses at the gene ends were 10 bases for V and 2 bases for J; bases not matched to a gene: 20. This CDR3 contains 19 residues. CDR3 nucleotide sequence: TGTGCCACCCTCAACCGGGACAGGGGTCCCTCTTGGGGCAATCAGCCCCAGCATTTT. This codes for CATLNRDRGPSWGNQPQHF.

This clonotype was detected ten times or more. The chain recombines TRBV6-9 with TRBJ1-2, with D tentatively TRBD1 (5 bases). Per germline, CDR1 MNHGY and CDR2 SVAAGI. The CDR3 totals 14 residues. Trimming removed 3 bases at V and 2 bases at J, with 10 bases between. The CDR3 sequence: CASSYAGPNYGYTF. CDR3 DNA: TGTGCCAGCAGTTACGCGGGACCCAACTATGGCTACACCTTC.